Listed below are T cell receptor beta chains from one sample, sequenced in a study of CD8 T cells in ankylosing spondylitis. TCRdb recomputed calls from the 5' RACE reads with MiXCR, one row per CDR3 protein. Of 130,000 or so distinct CDR3 sequences listed, 17% were seen once; the top ten hold roughly 30%. Sequences were obtained from blood, either unsorted or a sorted T cell fraction (not recorded which). These receptors all come from a male donor with ankylosing spondylitis. Both conserved end residues are part of each CDR3. The D gene is left open where the match is weak. Where a row states a size, it is once, few, many or the class of an expanded clone; other rows omit it.

D gene	clone size	V gene	J gene	CDR3 DNA	CDR3 protein
NA	NA	TRBV7-9	TRBJ2-1	TGTGCCAGCAGCTTCTTGCCAGAGGGATACAATGAGCAGTTCTTC	CASSFLPEGYNEQFF
NA	few	TRBV7-3	TRBJ2-3	TGTGCCAGCAGCTATACAGGGCTCGGGGCAGATACGCAGTATTTT	CASSYTGLGADTQYF
TRBD2	few	TRBV6-1	TRBJ2-1	TGTGCCAGTGGGACTAGCGGGATTGGCAATGAGCAGTTCTTC	CASGTSGIGNEQFF
TRBD1	few	TRBV30	TRBJ1-5	TGTGCCTGGACCGATGGACAGGGTCATCAGCCCCAGCATTTT	CAWTDGQGHQPQHF
TRBD2	few	TRBV10-3	TRBJ2-1	TGTGCCATCAGTGAGTCCCGACTAGCGGGAGAGTCGAATGAGCAGTTCTTC	CAISESRLAGESNEQFF
TRBD2	few	TRBV7-6	TRBJ2-1	TGTGCCAGCAGCTCCCGGACTAGCGGGAGAAATGAGCAGTTCTTC	CASSSRTSGRNEQFF
NA	NA	TRBV5-1	TRBJ2-7	TGCGCCAGCCACGGGGCGAATTACGAGCAGTACTTC	CASHGANYEQYF
NA	once	TRBV4-3	TRBJ2-7	TGCGCCAGCAGCCAAGACTGGTCAAATGCCTACTACGAGCAGTACTTC	CASSQDWSNAYYEQYF
NA	NA	TRBV27	TRBJ1-6	TGTGCCAGCAGTTTATTCCCTCGGGCTTCACCCCTCCACTTT	CASSLFPRASPLHF
NA	few	TRBV3-1	TRBJ2-5	TGTGCCAGCAGAGCAGGAGAGACCCAGTACTTC	CASRAGETQYF
NA	NA	TRBV10-3	TRBJ2-7	TGTGCCATCCAACCCGTCTGGGGGGACCCCAACTACGAGCAGTACTTC	CAIQPVWGDPNYEQYF
TRBD1	NA	TRBV9	TRBJ1-2	TGTGCCAGCAGCGTAGGGGACAGCTATCCCTATGGCTACACCTTC	CASSVGDSYPYGYTF
NA	NA	TRBV27	TRBJ2-2	TGTGCCAGCAGTCAGTTCGGGGAGCTGTTTTTT	CASSQFGELFF
NA	few	TRBV30	TRBJ1-5	TGTGCCTGGGACGGGGAGGGCAATCAGCCCCAGCATTTT	CAWDGEGNQPQHF
TRBD1	few	TRBV27	TRBJ2-7	TGTGCCAGTCGAGCGACCGGGACAGGGGTCTCCTACGAGCAGTACTTC	CASRATGTGVSYEQYF
NA	few	TRBV12-5	TRBJ2-4	TGTGCTAGTGGTTTGTTTGTGGGTCTCGGCAAAAACATTCAGTACTTC	CASGLFVGLGKNIQYF
TRBD1	NA	TRBV4-3	TRBJ2-3	TGCGCCAGCAGCCAGGCTAGCAACAGGGGGGATACGCAGTATTTT	CASSQASNRGDTQYF
NA	few	TRBV4-1	TRBJ1-5	TGCGCCAGCAGCCAAGAGAACGGCAGGGCCCAGCCCCAGCATTTT	CASSQENGRAQPQHF
TRBD1	NA	TRBV4-3	TRBJ2-1	TGCGCCAGCAGCCCCAGACAGGGGCGAACTGAAACCTACAATGAGCAGTTCTTC	CASSPRQGRTETYNEQFF
NA	NA	TRBV27	TRBJ2-6	TGTGCCAGCAGTAACGCTCTCTCTGGGGCCAACGTCCTGACTTTC	CASSNALSGANVLTF
NA	few	TRBV20-1	TRBJ2-1	TGCAGTGCGCTAAAATTCGGGCCTCAAGGCGGGTCCTACAATGAGCAGTTCTTC	CSALKFGPQGGSYNEQFF
NA	NA	TRBV28	TRBJ2-3	TGTGCCAGCAGTCCTCATGGTACTGATACGCAGTATTTT	CASSPHGTDTQYF
TRBD2	NA	TRBV14	TRBJ2-3	TGTGCCAGCAGCCAGGGACTAGCGGGAGCGGATACGCAGTATTTT	CASSQGLAGADTQYF
TRBD2	many	TRBV6-4	TRBJ2-1	TGTGCCAGCACCCCAATAGCGGGAGGGTACAATGAGCAGTTCTTC	CASTPIAGGYNEQFF
TRBD2	NA	TRBV27	TRBJ2-7	TGTGCCAGCAGTTTATCAAGGGGAGGGGATCGGGACGAGCAGTACTTC	CASSLSRGGDRDEQYF
NA	few	TRBV27	TRBJ2-1	TGTGCCAGCACCCAGGGGAATGAGCAGTTCTTC	CASTQGNEQFF
NA	NA	TRBV9	TRBJ2-5	TGTGCCAGCAGCGTAGGGGGTGGGAGGCAAGAGACCCAGTACTTC	CASSVGGGRQETQYF
NA	NA	TRBV29-1	TRBJ2-7	TGCAGCGTTCTAAACGACTCTTACGAGCAGTACTTC	CSVLNDSYEQYF
TRBD2	NA	TRBV14	TRBJ2-7	TGTGCCAGCAGCCAAATTGGACTAGAAAATTACGAGCAGTACTTC	CASSQIGLENYEQYF
TRBD2	NA	TRBV20-1	TRBJ2-2	TGCAGTGCATGGGGACTAGCGGGAGTCGGCGGGGAGCTGTTTTTT	CSAWGLAGVGGELFF
NA	NA	TRBV7-8	TRBJ1-5	TGTGCCAGCAGCCAGGGGCCAGCATGGGGACGGGAGCCCCAGCATTTT	CASSQGPAWGREPQHF
TRBD1	many	TRBV6-1	TRBJ1-5	TGTGCCAGCAGCCCCACAGGGGTGGATCAGCCCCAGCATTTT	CASSPTGVDQPQHF
NA	NA	TRBV6-1	TRBJ1-5	TGTGCCAGCACCACCCACCCCAATCAGCTCCAGCATTTT	CASTTHPNQLQHF
NA	NA	TRBV27	TRBJ2-1	TGTGCCAGCAGCCCCGTTAGCGGAGTTTACAATGAGCAGTTCTTC	CASSPVSGVYNEQFF
NA	NA	TRBV29-1	TRBJ2-7	TGCAGCGTTGAAGAGGATCACGAGCAGTACTTC	CSVEEDHEQYF
NA	NA	TRBV19	TRBJ2-2	TGTGCCAGTAGTATAGATCTGGGCACCGGGGAGCTGTTTTTT	CASSIDLGTGELFF
TRBD2	NA	TRBV6-1	TRBJ2-1	TGTGCCAGCAGTCCTAGCGGGAGGGCCTACAATGAGCAGTTCTTC	CASSPSGRAYNEQFF
NA	NA	TRBV20-1	TRBJ2-7	TGCAGTGCTAGAGATGGGGGCGGGAGTTGGGACGAGCAGTACTTC	CSARDGGGSWDEQYF